The clone carrying this T cell receptor (beta chain) was detected many times. Antigen unknown. V lost 0 bases and J 7 bases, leaving 8 bases between the germline ends. The CDR3 consists of 13 residues. CDR1 and CDR2 from the germline V gene are SGHTA and FQGNSA. The source of the sample is a study of human T cells and chemical hapten exposure. About the study: Per-sample TCR yield variability stemmed mainly from small pooled library volume differences.

Time point in this sample: healthy volunteer bleed at 2 weeks. Researchers extracted total RNA from unfractionated whole blood. Separate cDNA molecules received unique molecular identifiers, which the library attached to them. In the original workflow: Sequenced samples showed a median of approximately 100,000 TCRs each, with counts running from around 24,000 to 710,000. MiXCR, applied by TCRdb to the RACE reads, yields one record per CDR3 protein. None of the V and J calls come from the authors' own analysis; TCRdb made them. Among about 46,000 distinct CDR3 sequences listed, over 3.5% were seen once. Findings and caveats of the study: Sensitizing with DPC caused no change in TCRs above 1 in 1000 frequency.

The genes are TRBV7-2 and TRBJ2-3; D ambiguous. The sequence was obtained from a female donor in good health. Some clones in this sample may be carry-over from other donors' samples. The sample consisted of whole blood. This CDR3 reads CASSLAPSNTQYF. DNA of the CDR3: TGTGCCAGCAGCTTAGCCCCCTCCAATACGCAGTATTTT.